Listed here is a single TCR beta chain. As yet, its antigen is unknown. This cohort consisted of healthy bone marrow donors. PCR used 60 Vbeta primers and 13 Jbeta primers. The method was immunoSEQ multiplex PCR; TCRdb's version includes in-frame clones alone and lacks a portion of them. Of some 65,000 clones listed, around four fifths are singletons. This sample is drawn from a study of cytomegalovirus exposure and HLA in healthy donors. Broader study findings: Most CMV-associated TCR beta chains were later found to appear HLA-restricted. An analysis was carried out at a later point. It showed that HLA-associated TCR beta chains were more clonally expanded than equally common non-associated chains.

Germline assignment: CDR1 SGHVS and CDR2 FQNEAQ. Germline trimming cut 5 bases from V and 0 bases from J; bases unmatched to any gene: 7. This CDR3 is 17 amino acids long. The sequenced sample consisted of PBMCs. The rearrangement joins TRBV7-8 to TRBJ2-6; TRBD1 matches 7 bases. This TCR derives from a girl aged 10-17 years in good health and CMV-seropositive. The CDR3 spells CASSPTGVLSGANVLTF. CDR3 sequence (DNA): TGTGCCAGCAGCCCTACAGGGGTCCTCTCTGGGGCCAACGTCCTGACTTTC.